The 25 T cell receptor beta chains below all came from one sample that was sequenced in a study of shared clonotypes between healthy human individuals (dated by TCRdb to the early 2020s). The protocol used for the library was the immunoSEQ multiplex PCR assay. Drawn from immuneACCESS, this table holds only the in-frame rearrangements with V and J called that TCRdb kept. Clones are partly lost; checked studies trace under half to an unresolved V gene and leave the rest unexplained. In this sample the table shows about 730,000 clones, approximately 77% of which occur a single time. The ten largest clonotypes hold under 2% of the sample. The sequencing sample was made of memory CD4+ T cells sorted from blood. The sample's cell subset or site, from its label and the paper: CD45RA-negative fraction. These receptors were collected from a woman aged 30 to 39 in good health.

The V gene is TRBV7-9, the J gene TRBJ2-3; no clear D. Germline-derived CDR1 and CDR2 are SEHNR and FQNEAQ (reference sequence). Trimming shortened V by 1 base and J by 4 bases, and 6 bases separated the two germline ends. This CDR3 has 13 amino acids. Here the CDR3 DNA reads TGTGCCAGCAGCTTAGATCCCCCAGATACGCAGTATTTT. Protein product: CASSLDPPDTQYF.

V usage is TRBV18 and J usage is TRBJ2-5; TRBD1 is a possible D gene (6 bases). The germline V gene has CDR1 KGHSH and CDR2 LQKENI. This CDR3 region has 15 residues. Deletions cut 2 bases from V and 5 bases from J, with 15 bases between. CDR3 in DNA: TGTGCCAGCTCACCAGCGGCAGGCCAGGGGGAGACCCAGTACTTC. Translating it yields CASSPAAGQGETQYF.

V gene TRBV21-1 combines with J gene TRBJ2-5; the table's D call, TRBD1, was not checked against the DNA. TRBV21-1 is a pseudogene. The CDR3 has 13 residues. CDR3 loop: CASSIDTKETQYF. The CDR3 DNA is TGTGCCAGCAGCATAGACACGAAAGAGACCCAGTACTTC.

The V gene is TRBV5-1, the J gene TRBJ2-5, with D possibly TRBD2 on 5 matching bases. V lost 2 bases, J lost 0 bases, and 8 bases lay in between. CDR3 length: 14 amino acids. Germline V gene data show CDR1 as SGHRS and CDR2 as YFSETQ. The CDR3 region has the DNA TGCGCCAGCAGCTTCGGAGCGGACCAAGAGACCCAGTACTTC. Its translation is CASSFGADQETQYF.

J is TRBJ1-1 and V is TRBV11-2, with D maybe TRBD1 (6 bases). V shed 2 bases and J shed 3 bases, with 7 bases lying between them. The CDR3 contains 13 residues. Germline CDR1 SGHAT, CDR2 FQNNGV. CDR3 in DNA: TGTGCCAGCAGCTTATACAGGGACACTGAAGCTTTCTTT. Protein product: CASSLYRDTEAFF.

This chain connects TRBV19 to TRBJ2-7; 10 nucleotides agree with TRBD2. Germline trimming cut 4 bases from V and 2 bases from J; bases unmatched to any gene: 17. The V gene's germline CDR1 is LNHDA and CDR2 SQIVND (reference sequence). This CDR3 contains 19 residues. The CDR3 DNA follows: TGTGCCAGTAGTACCCGCGGCCCCACTAGCGGGATGATCCCCTACGAGCAGTACTTC. Its translation: CASSTRGPTSGMIPYEQYF.

The V gene is TRBV7-6, the J gene TRBJ1-1; D is ambiguous. V lost 4 bases and J 5 bases, leaving 11 bases between the germline ends. The CDR3 sequence is 13 residues long. The germline gives CDR1 SGHVS, CDR2 FNYEAQ. The CDR3 DNA is TGTGCCAGCAGCTACACCCCAAGGACTGAAGCTTTCTTT. Amino acids: CASSYTPRTEAFF. The full variable domain, rest sourced from reference TRBV7-6 and TRBJ1-1, is GAGVSQSPRYKVTKRGQDVALRCDPISGHVSLYWYRQALGQGPEFLTYFNYEAQQDKSGLPNDRFSAERPEGSISTLTIQRTEQRDSAMYRCASSYTPRTEAFFGQGTRLTVV.

The chain uses TRBV19 and TRBJ1-5; D is possibly TRBD1 (6 bases). Germline V CDR1 and CDR2: LNHDA, SQIVND (reference sequence). V dropped 10 bases and J dropped 0 bases, with 13 bases sitting between them. The CDR3 spans 14 residues. The CDR3 loop is CATRQDLSNQPQHF. In DNA, the CDR3 is TGTGCCACCCGACAGGACCTTAGCAATCAGCCCCAGCATTTT.

The chain carries TRBV27 and TRBJ1-2, with TRBD1 matching over 8 bases. Germline V gene lookup returns CDR1 MNHEY and CDR2 SMNVEV (reference sequence). The length of the CDR3 is 14 residues. Germline trimming cut 8 bases from V and 4 bases from J; bases unmatched to any gene: 9. The CDR3 coding sequence is TGTGCCAGCGGTGGACAGGGTGCGAGCTATGGCTACACCTTC. Protein product: CASGGQGASYGYTF.

The gene calls are TRBV6-1 and TRBJ2-7, with D possibly being TRBD1 (5 bases). CDR3 length equals 12 residues. The germline CDR1 and CDR2 sequences are MNHNS and SASEGT. Trimming took off 11 bases at V and 2 bases at J, with 13 bases between the two ends. CDR3 protein: CACGRETYEQYF. The CDR3 coding sequence is TGTGCCTGCGGCAGGGAAACCTACGAGCAGTACTTC.

The gene calls are TRBV14 and TRBJ2-1; 16 nucleotides align to TRBD2. Germline V lookup: CDR1 SGHDN, CDR2 FVKESK. The CDR3 has 15 amino acids. Trimming took 3 bases from V and 8 from J; bases not matched to a gene: 1. This chain's CDR3 is CASSQGLAGGYEQFF. CDR3 DNA: TGTGCCAGCAGCCAGGGACTAGCGGGAGGGTATGAGCAGTTCTTC.

There are a few counts of this clone. V usage is TRBV27 and J usage is TRBJ2-3; 7 nucleotides align to TRBD2. With V trimmed by 3 bases and J by 1 base, 10 bases remained unmatched. The germline V gene encodes CDR1 MNHEY and CDR2 SMNVEV (reference sequence). CDR3 size: 17 residues. The CDR3 DNA follows: TGTGCCAGCAGTTTCCTGCCGGCGGGAGCGGGCACAGATACGCAGTATTTT. Protein product: CASSFLPAGAGTDTQYF.

The V gene is TRBV5-5, the J gene TRBJ2-3, with D possibly called TRBD1 or TRBD2 (5 bases each). CDR3 length: 17 amino acids. The V end lost 4 bases, the J end lost 6 bases, and 24 bases lay between the germline ends. From germline, CDR1 is SGHKS and CDR2 YYEKEE (reference sequence). Written as DNA, the CDR3 is TGTGCCAGCAGCCGTGAGGTTCGCCGGGGCGAACAGGATACGCAGTATTTT. Encoded protein: CASSREVRRGEQDTQYF.

This chain connects TRBV7-2 to TRBJ2-7; possible D gene TRBD1, 5 bases. V lost 1 base, J lost 0 bases, and 19 bases lay in between. CDR1 and CDR2 from the germline V gene are SGHTA and FQGNSA. The CDR3 has 18 residues. The CDR3 DNA is TGTGCCAGCAGCTTAGTCTTCTTACAGGCCATCCGCTCCTACGAGCAGTACTTC. As protein: CASSLVFLQAIRSYEQYF.

There are a few counts of this clone. The chain uses TRBV5-1 and TRBJ2-1; TRBD1 might be the D (6 bases). The V and J ends lost 5 bases and 6 bases respectively, with 12 bases between them. Per the germline V gene, CDR1 is SGHRS and CDR2 is YFSETQ. This CDR3 is built from 13 residues. CDR3 loop: CASSSDRGNEQFF. The CDR3 bases are TGCGCCAGCAGTTCGGACAGAGGCAATGAGCAGTTCTTC. Filled out from reference TRBV5-1 and TRBJ2-1, the complete variable domain reads KAGVTQTPRYLIKTRGQQVTLSCSPISGHRSVSWYQQTPGQGLQFLFEYFSETQRNKGNFPGRFSGRQFSNSRSEMNVSTLELGDSALYLCASSSDRGNEQFFGPGTRLTVL.

With regard to this clone: Other nucleotide sequences in the sample specify the same CDR3. This rearrangement joins TRBV5-6 to TRBJ2-5, with TRBD1 matching 8 bases. The CDR3 runs 13 residues. Germline V gene lookup returns CDR1 SGHDT and CDR2 YYEEEE. The trim removed 4 bases at V and 5 bases at J, leaving 4 bases unmatched. In DNA, the CDR3 is TGTGCCAGCAGCCCAGGGGGCTTGGAGACCCAGTACTTC. Amino acids: CASSPGGLETQYF.

This clone was found a few times. CDR3 coding DNA: TGTGCCAGCTCACCACAGGGTCCCTACGAGCAGTACTTC. It encodes CASSPQGPYEQYF. The V gene is TRBV18, the J gene TRBJ2-7; D call uncertain. Germline CDR1 reads KGHSH; CDR2 reads LQKENI. V gave up 1 base and J gave up 2 bases, with 6 bases separating them. CDR3 size: 13 residues.

This clone was detected only once. The V and J genes are TRBV4-2 and TRBJ2-1; 9 bases are a match to TRBD1. Germline V lookup: CDR1 LGHNA, CDR2 YNFKEQ. With 4 bases clipped from V and 9 bases from J, the junction kept 10 bases outside the gene matches. This CDR3 is 15 amino acids long. The DNA of the CDR3 is TGTGCCAGCAGCCCAGGGGACAGGGATTTAGGTGAGCAGTTCTTC. Protein sequence: CASSPGDRDLGEQFF.

This clone came up a few times. V gene TRBV25-1 combines with J gene TRBJ2-1; 9 nucleotides line up with TRBD1. CDR1 and CDR2 from the germline V gene are MGHDK and SYGVNS. CDR3 length: 14 amino acids. The junction had 4 bases not matched to a gene; V was cut back by 0 bases and J by 10 bases. The CDR3 reads CASSEYGDREEQFF. The CDR3 nucleotides read TGTGCCAGCAGTGAATATGGGGACAGGGAGGAGCAGTTCTTC.

V and J are TRBV11-3 and TRBJ2-5, with D possibly TRBD2 on 5 matching bases. Germline V gives CDR1 SGHNT, CDR2 YENEEA. V shed 3 bases and J shed 2 bases, with 13 bases lying between them. The CDR3 runs to 15 residues. The CDR3 protein is CASSFRRQLQETQYF. Written as DNA, the CDR3 is TGTGCCAGCAGCTTCAGGAGGCAGCTACAAGAGACCCAGTACTTC.

The chain carries TRBV7-9 and TRBJ2-3, with D unresolved. Germline lookup yields CDR1 SEHNR and CDR2 FQNEAQ (reference sequence). The CDR3 has 15 amino acids. V was pared by 5 bases and J by 0 bases, with 12 bases between. This CDR3 is CASSRRQASTDTQYF. CDR3 sequence (DNA): TGTGCCAGCAGCCGGCGGCAGGCTAGCACAGATACGCAGTATTTT.

This clone was recorded once. This chain uses TRBV29-1 with TRBJ1-5; a weak D match, TRBD1 (6 bases). Germline V lookup: CDR1 SQVTM, CDR2 ANQGSEA. V was shortened by 7 bases and J by 6 bases, with 16 bases between the two germline ends. This CDR3 spans 13 amino acids. The CDR3 spells CSALTGQGQPQHF. In DNA, the CDR3 is TGCAGCGCTCTTACAGGGCAGGGTCAGCCCCAGCATTTT.

Worth noting for this clone: The identical CDR3 is also encoded by other nucleotide sequences in the sample. The rearrangement joins TRBV6-4 to TRBJ2-1; the match to TRBD1 covers 8 bases. Trimming took 2 bases from V and 3 from J; bases not matched to a gene: 3. The germline V gene encodes CDR1 MRHNA and CDR2 SNTAGT. The CDR3 extends over 15 amino acids. CDR3 in amino acids: CASSDGDRRYNEQFF. The CDR3 DNA is TGTGCCAGCAGTGACGGGGACAGGCGCTACAATGAGCAGTTCTTC.

In this sample, this clone turned up a few times. The chain uses TRBV28 and TRBJ2-7; TRBD1 matches 11 bases. CDR1 and CDR2 (germline): MDHEN, SYDVKM. This CDR3 has 13 residues. Trimming cost V 5 bases and J 6 bases; bases outside gene matches: 3. CDR3 sequence (DNA): TGTGCCAGCAGTCTTGGGACAGGGGGCGAGCAGTACTTC. This translates into CASSLGTGGEQYF.

This chain links TRBV12-5 with TRBJ1-2; TRBD1 matches 8 bases. Germline values: CDR1 LGHNT, CDR2 FRNRAP. The junction had 5 bases not matched to a gene; V was cut back by 5 bases and J by 6 bases. The CDR3 contains 13 residues. The CDR3: CASGRPTGDGYTF. The CDR3 nucleotides read TGTGCTAGTGGTCGGCCGACAGGGGATGGCTACACCTTC. Full variable domain (rest looked up from reference TRBV12-5 and TRBJ1-2): DARVTQTPRHKVTEMGQEVTMRCQPILGHNTVFWYRQTMMQGLELLAYFRNRAPLDDSGMPKDRFSAEMPDATLATLKIQPSEPRDSAVYFCASGRPTGDGYTFGSGTRLTVV.